The 22 T cell receptor beta chains in this list originate from one sample, sequenced in a study of cytomegalovirus exposure and HLA in healthy donors. PCR primers comprised 60 Vbeta and 13 Jbeta primers. Measured with immunoSEQ multiplex PCR; TCRdb has only the in-frame clones, and not every one. The sample contains approximately 100,000 clones, around 80% of which appear only once. Sequenced sample: PBMCs. The receptor set was obtained from a male donor in good health and CMV-seropositive.

The sample holds one count of this clone. The J gene is TRBJ2-1, the V gene TRBV30; 8 nucleotides line up with TRBD2. Germline loops: CDR1 GTSNPN, CDR2 SVGIG (reference sequence). The CDR3 has 14 residues. With V trimmed by 0 bases and J by 7 bases, 5 bases remained unmatched. The CDR3 here is CAWSVLRGANEQFF. CDR3 nucleotide sequence: TGTGCCTGGAGTGTACTGCGGGGGGCAAATGAGCAGTTCTTC.

V usage is TRBV10-3 and J usage is TRBJ1-1; no firm D call. The CDR3 is 13 residues long. Germline V lookup: CDR1 ENHRY, CDR2 SYGVKD. With 4 bases removed from V and 1 base from J, the gap between germline ends came to 7 bases. The CDR3 sequence: CAISASGNTEAFF. The DNA of the CDR3 is TGTGCCATCAGTGCTTCAGGGAACACTGAAGCTTTCTTT.

The chain uses TRBV4-3 and TRBJ1-1, with D maybe TRBD1 (5 bases). The CDR3 has 12 amino acids. Trimming stripped 0 bases from V and 9 bases from J, with 8 bases between. CDR1 is LGHNA and CDR2 is YSLEER in the germline V gene. The CDR3 bases are TGCGCCAGCAGCCAAGACTCAGGGCAAGCTTTCTTT. The encoded protein is CASSQDSGQAFF.

This chain uses TRBV28 with TRBJ1-6; D is unclear. The germline gives CDR1 MDHEN, CDR2 SYDVKM. Trimming left V 8 bases short and J 13 bases short, with 15 bases between. The CDR3 loop spans 12 amino acids. The CDR3: CASLERGFPLHF. CDR3 nucleotide sequence: TGTGCCAGCTTAGAGCGAGGATTTCCCCTCCACTTT.

The gene calls are TRBV5-1 and TRBJ1-5; a possible D gene is TRBD1 (5 bases). Germline CDR1 reads SGHRS; CDR2 reads YFSETQ. Trimming took off 4 bases at V and 3 bases at J, with 11 bases between the two ends. The CDR3 consists of 14 residues. The CDR3 reads CASSADSTNQPQHF. In nucleotides, the CDR3 is TGCGCCAGCAGCGCCGACAGCACCAATCAGCCCCAGCATTTT.

The chain recombines TRBV5-6 with TRBJ2-1; TRBD2 matches 9 bases. With 1 base clipped from V and 7 bases from J, the junction kept 15 bases outside the gene matches. The CDR3 consists of 18 residues. Per germline, CDR1 SGHDT and CDR2 YYEEEE. The CDR3 reads CASSLFSRTAGGPNEQFF. The DNA for the CDR3 is TGTGCCAGCAGCTTGTTTTCTCGTACAGCGGGGGGCCCAAATGAGCAGTTCTTC.

This clone has just one count. This chain connects TRBV11-3 to TRBJ1-3; perhaps TRBD1 as D (6 bases). The CDR3 runs to 16 residues. Trimming removed 4 bases at V and 0 bases at J, with 13 bases between. Per the germline V gene, CDR1 is SGHNT and CDR2 is YENEEA. DNA for the CDR3: TGTGCCAGCAGCTCCGGACAGTCACCCTCTGGAAACACCATATATTTT. This encodes CASSSGQSPSGNTIYF.

Comments on this clone: Germline and junction disagree at one end, which may indicate a read error. Other DNA variants within this sample encode the same CDR3. The chain uses TRBV10-1 and TRBJ1-1; weak D call: TRBD1 (6 bases). The CDR3 is 14 amino acids. The germline V gene has CDR1 WNHNN and CDR2 SYGVQD (reference sequence). In DNA form, the CDR3 reads TGCGCCAGCAGTGAGCGGCAGGGGAACACTGAAGCCTTCTTT. It yields the protein CASSERQGNTEAFF.

This chain uses TRBV18 with TRBJ2-3; tentatively, D is TRBD2 (6 bases). The CDR3 runs to 12 residues. V lost 5 bases to trimming and J lost 5 bases, with 8 bases between them. Germline assignment: CDR1 KGHSH and CDR2 LQKENI. The CDR3: CASSEAGDTQYF. CDR3 nucleotides: TGTGCCAGCTCAGAAGCGGGAGATACGCAGTATTTT.

This clone showed up just once. The chain links TRBV29-1 to TRBJ1-2, with a possible D match to TRBD1 (5 bases). V was pared by 7 bases and J by 1 base, with 10 bases between. The CDR3 is 12 amino acids. Germline lookup yields CDR1 SQVTM and CDR2 ANQGSEA. As DNA, the CDR3 is TGCAGCGCCCTTGACAGTAACTATGGCTACACCTTC. Encoded protein: CSALDSNYGYTF.

The table lists this clone with a few counts. This likely stems from a read error, as it lies one base from a far larger clone. The V and J genes are TRBV4-1 and TRBJ1-3; no reliable D call. Germline assignment: CDR1 MGHRA and CDR2 YSYEKL. V lost 0 bases to trimming and J lost 7 bases, with 13 bases between them. The CDR3 totals 15 residues. CDR3: CASSQDAYSANTIYF. DNA for the CDR3: TGCGCCAGCAGCCAAGATGCCTATAGCGCGAACACCATATATTTT.

The gene calls are TRBV5-1 and TRBJ2-5, with D perhaps matching TRBD1 (5 bases). This CDR3 region has 15 residues. V was pared by 4 bases and J by 3 bases, with 16 bases between. Germline-derived CDR1 and CDR2 are SGHRS and YFSETQ. Here the CDR3 reads CASSLGHVPEETQYF. The DNA of the CDR3 is TGCGCCAGCAGCCTGGGGCACGTTCCAGAAGAGACCCAGTACTTC.

V and J are TRBV7-9 and TRBJ1-2; 7 bases map to TRBD1. Trimming removed 5 bases from V and 3 bases from J; junction bases left unmatched: 3. Germline CDR1 and CDR2: SEHNR and FQNEAQ (reference sequence). The CDR3 consists of 13 residues. The CDR3 region is CASSMGTDYGYTF. CDR3 bases: TGTGCCAGCAGCATGGGGACAGACTATGGCTACACCTTC.

This rearrangement joins TRBV6-6 to TRBJ1-2, with TRBD1 matching 8 bases. The CDR3 is 14 amino acids. The germline CDR1 and CDR2 sequences are MNHNY and SVGAGI (reference sequence). Losses at the gene ends were 7 bases for V and 6 bases for J; bases not matched to a gene: 10. The chain's CDR3 is CASTPGGSSNGYTF. CDR3 bases: TGTGCCAGCACCCCAGGGGGCAGCTCTAATGGCTACACCTTC.

This clone was counted once. The chain joins TRBV6-5 to TRBJ1-6, with 9 bases identical to TRBD1. CDR1 and CDR2 (germline): MNHEY, SVGAGI. CDR3 length: 14 amino acids. The V segment lost 5 bases and the J segment 8 bases; nucleotides outside the gene matches: 4. The DNA of the CDR3 is TGTGCCAGCAGTCCCGGGACAGGGTATTCACCCCTCCACTTT. It encodes CASSPGTGYSPLHF.

The V call is TRBV25-1, the J call TRBJ2-2; 7 bases agree with TRBD1. Trimming cost V 10 bases and J 0 bases; bases outside gene matches: 8. This CDR3 comprises 15 residues. The germline CDR1 and CDR2 sequences are MGHDK and SYGVNS. The CDR3 loop is CATSRGTANTGELFF. DNA for the CDR3: TGTGCCACAAGCCGTGGGACAGCGAACACCGGGGAGCTGTTTTTT.

This chain links TRBV5-1 with TRBJ2-2, with 10 bases fitting TRBD1. Looked up from germline, CDR1 is SGHRS and CDR2 is YFSETQ. J lost 6 bases, V lost 4 bases, and 9 bases had no gene match. CDR3 length: 16 amino acids. CDR3 protein: CASSTFDRGPSGELFF. For the CDR3, the DNA is TGCGCCAGCAGCACCTTCGACAGGGGGCCATCCGGGGAGCTGTTTTTT.

This chain links TRBV9 with TRBJ2-3, with 14 bases that match TRBD2. J was trimmed by 4 bases and V by 3 bases; bases with no gene match: 1. The CDR3 has 15 residues. Germline lookup yields CDR1 SGDLS and CDR2 YYNGEE. The CDR3 region is CASSETSGGADTQYF. CDR3 nucleotides: TGTGCCAGCAGCGAGACTAGCGGGGGGGCAGATACGCAGTATTTT.

The gene calls are TRBV19 and TRBJ2-7; D uncertain. There are 11 residues in the CDR3. Germline V lookup: CDR1 LNHDA, CDR2 SQIVND (reference sequence). Deletions cut 2 bases from V and 5 bases from J, with 4 bases between. CDR3 region: CASSIFNEQYF. In DNA form, the CDR3 reads TGTGCCAGTAGTATATTTAACGAGCAGTACTTC.

The J gene is TRBJ1-4, the V gene TRBV27; D ambiguous. This CDR3 comprises 14 residues. Trimming removed 2 bases at V and 4 bases at J, with 8 bases between. Germline V gene sequence: CDR1 MNHEY, CDR2 SMNVEV (reference sequence). The CDR3 spells CASSLGLSNEKLFF. For the CDR3, the DNA is TGTGCCAGCAGTTTAGGGCTGAGTAATGAAAAACTGTTTTTT.

This rearrangement joins TRBV5-4 to TRBJ2-7, with 9 bases matching TRBD1. V lost 5 bases and J lost 7; bases outside the gene matches: 7. Germline V gene sequence: CDR1 SGHNT, CDR2 YYREEE (reference sequence). The CDR3 has 13 amino acids. CDR3 DNA: TGTGCCAGCAGAAGACAGGGGGTGGGGGAGCAGTACTTC. Translating gives CASRRQGVGEQYF.

This clone was found once. The V gene is TRBV9, the J gene TRBJ2-5; 7 bases are a match to TRBD2. Germline V CDR1 and CDR2: SGDLS, YYNGEE. The CDR3 consists of 14 residues. Trimming removed 1 base from V and 2 bases from J; junction bases left unmatched: 2. CDR3 bases: TGTGCCAGCAGCGTATGGGGGGGACAAGAGACCCAGTACTTC. Its translation is CASSVWGGQETQYF. The whole variable domain, remainder taken from reference TRBV9 and TRBJ2-5, is DSGVTQTPKHLITATGQRVTLRCSPRSGDLSVYWYQQSLDQGLQFLIQYYNGEERAKGNILERFSAQQFPDLHSELNLSSLELGDSALYFCASSVWGGQETQYFGPGTRLLVL.